This T cell receptor beta chain was profiled in a study of OX40 agonist ivuxolimab in advanced cancers. Study-wide findings and caveats: Also showing low normalized T-cell clonal expansion were some of the nonresponders. Clonal expansion from baseline to week 6 occurred in both CD4+ and CD8+ T cells.

With autoimmune disease history or systemic immunosuppression, patients were excluded. Drawing of blood for sampling happened at baseline, at cycle 4 day 1, and at cycle 7 day 1. The CDR3 runs to 16 residues. After removal of 4 bases from V and 3 bases from J, the junction contained 8 bases not matched to a gene. Per the germline V gene, CDR1 is SGHNT and CDR2 is YYREEE (reference sequence). With respect to this clone: The target antigen is unknown.

Measured with immunoSEQ multiplex PCR; TCRdb has only the in-frame clones, and not every one. The sample yields around 30,000 clones, 74% seen once. The chain couples TRBV5-4 to TRBJ2-2; 8 nucleotides agree with TRBD2. The sequence came from an adult with an advanced solid tumor such as melanoma, head and neck, liver or kidney cancer. The sample consisted of CD4+ or CD8+ T cells sorted from blood, taken in a trial of the OX40 agonist ivuxolimab. DNA of the CDR3: TGTGCCAGCAGCATGACCGGGGGGGCGTACACCGGGGAGCTGTTTTTT. As protein: CASSMTGGAYTGELFF.